This T cell receptor beta chain was obtained from a study of tumor and adjacent non-tumor tissue in lung cancer. At the level of the study: There were some 11 adenocarcinoma, a couple of squamous cell carcinoma and 1 small cell lung cancer cases. General study results and limits: Higher tumor TCR diversity was associated with shorter survival. Compared with tumor, normal lung showed significantly lower TCR diversity.

Concerning this clonotype: Antigen specificity is unknown. An end of the junction does not agree with germline; a read error may underlie this.

No cell sorting was done before RNA was extracted from the tissue. The normal lung tissue was taken more than 3 cm from the tumor edge. The CDR3 loop spans 14 amino acids. Germline assignment: CDR1 MNHNY and CDR2 SVGAGI (reference sequence). The library came from three nested PCR rounds adapted from ARM-PCR protocols. TCRdb reanalysed the multiplex PCR reads using MiXCR and keeps one entry per CDR3 protein. The data show more than 60,000 distinct CDR3 sequences, around 82% seen once. This TCR was sampled from a man between 60 and 70 years old with non-small cell lung cancer. The V gene is TRBV6-6, the J gene TRBJ2-2; the D gene could be TRBD1 or TRBD2 (5 bases each). The sequenced sample was distant non-tumor lung tissue. The CDR3 DNA reads as TGTGCCAGCAGTTCCACTTGGGGCGCCGGGGAGCTGTTATTT. Its translation is CASSSTWGAGELLF.